The 27 T cell receptor beta chains presented below share a single source sample, sequenced in a study of blood T cells in healthy people across ages. Using a J-beta primer mix together with a sample-barcoded 5' primer, a second PCR was run for about 6 to 12 cycles. TCRdb re-called the 5' RACE reads through MiXCR, storing one row per CDR3 protein. Of 850,000 to 950,000 distinct CDR3 sequences listed, around 28% were seen once; the top ten hold around 16%. The sample consisted of blood. All receptors come from a woman of 80 years or more in good health.

This clonotype has just a few counts. The V and J genes are TRBV28 and TRBJ1-5, with 7 bases identical to TRBD1. Germline values: CDR1 MDHEN, CDR2 SYDVKM. Trimming removed 6 bases from V and 5 bases from J; junction bases left unmatched: 13. This CDR3 region has 16 residues. This CDR3 is CASRPHTQGGYQPQHF. The CDR3 DNA reads as TGTGCCAGCAGACCCCATACCCAGGGGGGGTATCAGCCCCAGCATTTT.

This clonotype was observed at least ten times. The J gene is TRBJ1-2, the V gene TRBV7-2; D remains unclear. CDR3 length equals 15 residues. CDR1 SGHTA and CDR2 FQGNSA come from the germline V gene. V was trimmed by 4 bases and J by 1 base, leaving 13 bases between them. The CDR3 here is CASSSQVMVNYGYTF. Here the CDR3 DNA reads TGTGCCAGCAGCTCCCAGGTCATGGTTAACTATGGCTACACCTTC.

The gene calls are TRBV12-3 or TRBV12-4 and TRBJ2-3; D unclear. The CDR3 is 12 residues long. V was clipped by 6 bases and J by 15 bases, with 19 bases between them. The chain's CDR3 is CASRVPADAEYF. The CDR3 DNA follows: TGTGCCAGCAGAGTGCCCGCAGATGCGGAATATTTT.

This clonotype occurred a few times. An end of the junction does not agree with germline; a read error may underlie this. The chain has TRBV11-2 and TRBJ2-5; possible D gene TRBD2, 5 bases. The germline V gene encodes CDR1 SGHAT and CDR2 FQNNGV. This CDR3 has 16 residues. This CDR3 is CASSLPKGSVGETQCF. The CDR3 region has the DNA TGTGCCAGCAGCTTACCGAAGGGTTCTGTCGGGGAGACCCAGTGCTTC.

CDR3 in amino acids: CASSLMGLNEQFF. The CDR3 coding sequence is TGTGCCAGCAGCTTAATGGGGCTGAATGAGCAGTTCTTC. The V gene is TRBV7-3, the J gene TRBJ2-1; maybe TRBD1 (5 bases). V was shortened by 1 base and J by 7 bases, with 8 bases between the two germline ends. Looked up from germline, CDR1 is SGHTA and CDR2 is FQGTGA. This CDR3 has 13 amino acids. The variable domain in full, with the rest retrieved from reference TRBV7-3 and TRBJ2-1, is GAGVSQTPSNKVTEKGKYVELRCDPISGHTALYWYRQSLGQGPEFLIYFQGTGAADDSGLPNDRFFAVRPEGSVSTLKIQRTERGDSAVYLCASSLMGLNEQFFGPGTRLTVL.

The chain combines TRBV3-1 with TRBJ2-7, with D tentatively TRBD2 (5 bases). This CDR3 has 12 amino acids. Germline V gene sequence: CDR1 LGHDT, CDR2 YNNKEL (reference sequence). The V gene lost 6 bases and the J gene lost 2 bases, with 8 bases spanning the gap. The CDR3 DNA sequence: TGTGCCAGCAGGAGGGAACCCTACGAGCAGTACTTC. Amino acid sequence: CASRREPYEQYF.

The chain carries TRBV6-2 or TRBV6-3 and TRBJ2-4; weak D call: TRBD1 (6 bases). Germline CDR1 and CDR2: MNHEY and SVGEGT. This CDR3 has 15 residues. Trimming removed 2 bases at V and 13 bases at J, with 21 bases between. The CDR3 loop is CASSYAAGAYNEQYF. The CDR3 coding sequence is TGTGCCAGCAGTTACGCAGCAGGGGCCTACAATGAGCAGTACTTC.

V usage is TRBV20-1 and J usage is TRBJ1-2, with D possibly TRBD1 on 5 matching bases. There are 12 residues in the CDR3. V shed 6 bases and J shed 4 bases, with 12 bases lying between them. Germline V gives CDR1 DFQATT, CDR2 SNEGSKA (reference sequence). The CDR3 nucleotides read TGCAGTGCCCAAAGGGGTCCCTATGGCTACACCTTC. This translates into CSAQRGPYGYTF.

This clonotype was picked up many times. The rearrangement uses TRBV20-1 and TRBJ1-6; D call uncertain. Between the trimmed V and J ends, which lost 0 bases and 4 bases, there was a span of 10 bases. The CDR3 loop spans 15 amino acids. CDR1 DFQATT and CDR2 SNEGSKA come from the germline V gene (reference sequence). The CDR3 DNA follows: TGCAGTGCTAGAGACCGTGAGCGGTATAATTCACCCCTCCACTTT. Translation gives CSARDRERYNSPLHF.

At least ten counts were recorded for this clonotype. The J gene is TRBJ2-5, the V gene TRBV15; D is unresolved. The CDR3 has 12 residues. Germline lookup yields CDR1 LNHNV and CDR2 YYDKDF (reference sequence). Trimming removed 1 base at V and 4 bases at J, with 4 bases between. CDR3 nucleotides: TGTGCCACCAGCAGAGTTGGAGAGACCCAGTACTTC. Its translation: CATSRVGETQYF.

Many counts were recorded for this clonotype. This rearrangement joins TRBV30 to TRBJ1-2; perhaps TRBD1 as D (6 bases). The length of the CDR3 is 13 residues. V was clipped by 2 bases and J by 8 bases, with 15 bases between them. Per the germline V gene, CDR1 is GTSNPN and CDR2 is SVGIG (reference sequence). CDR3 nucleotides: TGTGCCTGGAGTATTGCGGACAGTAGAGGCTACACCTTC. It codes for CAWSIADSRGYTF.

This clonotype was observed a few times. The J gene is TRBJ2-5, the V gene TRBV20-1; D is possibly TRBD1 (6 bases). The DNA end is a closer match to TRBJ2-1, so the J assignment may be wrong. This CDR3 region has 13 residues. Germline CDR1 reads DFQATT; CDR2 reads SNEGSKA (reference sequence). The DNA for the CDR3 is TGCAGTGCTAGAAGAGGGGGTCAAGAGACCCAGTTCTTC. This translates into CSARRGGQETQFF.

In its sample, this clonotype was seen many times. The J gene is TRBJ2-1, the V gene TRBV7-2; unclear D gene. The CDR3 runs 14 residues. V was trimmed by 3 bases and J by 9 bases, leaving 15 bases between them. CDR1 is SGHTA and CDR2 is FQGNSA in the germline V gene. In nucleotides, the CDR3 is TGTGCCAGCAGCTTCCAATTAGAATGGGGTGAGCAGTTCTTC. Protein sequence: CASSFQLEWGEQFF.

This clonotype appeared a few times. The rearrangement links TRBV30 to TRBJ2-2, with D possibly TRBD2 on 6 matching bases. V was cut by 4 bases and J by 4 bases, with 19 bases left in between. Germline V gene sequence: CDR1 GTSNPN, CDR2 SVGIG (reference sequence). The CDR3 runs to 16 residues. CDR3 residues: CAWNNGGVRITGELFF. The CDR3 region has the DNA TGTGCCTGGAACAACGGCGGGGTTCGGATCACCGGGGAGCTGTTTTTT.

This clonotype has at least ten counts. J is TRBJ2-5 and V is TRBV12-3 or TRBV12-4, with 8 bases identical to TRBD1. This CDR3 has 17 residues. V dropped 5 bases and J dropped 4; count of bases not matched to a gene: 15. CDR3 coding DNA: TGTGCCAGCAGTCCTCGGACAGGGCCAATTATCCCAGAGACCCAGTACTTC. Its protein is CASSPRTGPIIPETQYF.

This clonotype was seen more than once but under ten times. The rearrangement joins TRBV7-9 to TRBJ2-5; D call uncertain. Germline CDR1 reads SEHNR; CDR2 reads FQNEAQ (reference sequence). Trimming took off 1 base at V and 11 bases at J, with 11 bases between the two ends. The CDR3 sequence is 12 residues long. The CDR3 nucleotides read TGTGCCAGCAGCTTAGGTACTTTCGGGCAGTACTTC. Its protein is CASSLGTFGQYF.

Comments on this clonotype: A read error may produce the germline difference seen at one junction end. The chain carries TRBV5-1 and TRBJ1-1; D ambiguous. The CDR3 runs to 14 residues. CDR1 is SGHRS and CDR2 is YFSETQ in the germline V gene. The CDR3 coding sequence is TGCGCCAGCAGCATAACGACACAGAACACTGGAGCTTTCTTT. This encodes CASSITTQNTGAFF.

This clonotype has more than one count but fewer than ten. Being one base from a much bigger clone, this may be a read error. The chain couples TRBV7-8 to TRBJ2-5; D remains ambiguous. With 4 bases removed from V and 11 bases from J, the gap between germline ends came to 11 bases. Germline CDR1 is SGHVS and CDR2 is FQNEAQ. This CDR3 comprises 11 residues. CDR3 nucleotide sequence: TGTGCCAGCAGCTCTGATTCTAAGCAGTACTTC. It codes for CASSSDSKQYF.

This clonotype appeared a few times. This chain connects TRBV7-2 to TRBJ2-2; the match to TRBD2 covers 7 bases. The V and J ends lost 4 bases and 6 bases, in that order; junction bases with no gene match: 5. This CDR3 comprises 14 residues. Germline CDR1 and CDR2: SGHTA and FQGNSA. The CDR3 spells CASSSTGGAGELFF. In DNA, the CDR3 is TGTGCCAGCAGCTCCACTGGGGGGGCCGGGGAGCTGTTTTTT.

The chain is built from TRBV4-2 and TRBJ1-1; 9 positions match TRBD1. V gave up 4 bases and J gave up 7 bases; unmatched junction bases: 7. The germline gives CDR1 LGHNA, CDR2 YNFKEQ. The CDR3 loop spans 14 amino acids. The DNA of the CDR3 is TGTGCCAGCAGCCCGGTAGGACAGGGGATTGAAGCTTTCTTT. Translation: CASSPVGQGIEAFF.

V is TRBV30 and J is TRBJ2-1; 9 bases align to TRBD1. This CDR3 has 15 residues. After removal of 1 base from V and 9 bases from J, the junction contained 10 bases not matched to a gene. Germline CDR1 and CDR2: GTSNPN and SVGIG (reference sequence). The CDR3 DNA reads TGTGCCTGGAGTGCTGGGACAGGGAATGGGGTTGAGCAGTTCTTC. The encoded protein is CAWSAGTGNGVEQFF.

This clonotype occurred a few times. The chain uses TRBV5-5 and TRBJ1-1; D is unclear. The CDR3 has 16 amino acids. The V end was cut by 3 bases, the J end by 1 base, with 16 bases between. Germline loops: CDR1 SGHKS, CDR2 YYEKEE (reference sequence). The CDR3 bases are TGTGCCAGCAGCTCGGAAAAGGTGGTGGGGAACACTGAAGCTTTCTTT. It encodes CASSSEKVVGNTEAFF. The variable domain in full, completed from reference TRBV5-5 and TRBJ1-1, reads DAGVTQSPTHLIKTRGQQVTLRCSPISGHKSVSWYQQVLGQGPQFIFQYYEKEERGRGNFPDRFSARQFPNYSSELNVNALLLGDSALYLCASSSEKVVGNTEAFFGQGTRLTVV.

This clonotype appeared a few times. This may stem from a read error, because a much larger clone lies one nucleotide away. The chain carries TRBV7-2 and TRBJ2-7, with a possible D match to TRBD1 (5 bases). The germline gives CDR1 SGHTA, CDR2 FQGNSA. V was trimmed by 3 bases and J by 3 bases, leaving 15 bases between them. This CDR3 is 15 amino acids long. The CDR3 nucleotides read TGTGCCAGCAGCTTCCAGACAGCCTATTGCTACGAGCAGTACTTC. Translation gives CASSFQTAYCYEQYF.

V and J are TRBV9 and TRBJ1-2; D is possibly TRBD1 (5 bases). V dropped 0 bases and J dropped 4 bases, with 16 bases sitting between them. Germline V CDR1 and CDR2: SGDLS, YYNGEE. CDR3 length: 16 amino acids. CDR3 residues: CASSVDLTGRLYGYTF. CDR3 DNA sequence: TGTGCCAGCAGCGTAGATCTAACGGGACGCCTCTATGGCTACACCTTC.

This chain uses TRBV7-9 with TRBJ1-2; 11 positions match TRBD1. V was pared by 1 base and J by 8 bases, with 3 bases of the junction left unmatched. Germline CDR1 SEHNR, CDR2 FQNEAQ (reference sequence). The CDR3 runs to 14 residues. CDR3 in DNA: TGTGCCAGCAGCTTAGTGGACAGGGGGCTCGGCTACACCTTC. Protein product: CASSLVDRGLGYTF.

This clonotype was counted at least ten times. This chain joins TRBV29-1 and TRBJ1-5, with D tentatively TRBD1 (5 bases). CDR3 length: 14 amino acids. The germline CDR1 and CDR2 sequences are SQVTM and ANQGSEA. Trimming removed 4 bases from V and 2 bases from J, with 12 bases in between. CDR3 nucleotides: TGCAGCGTTGCAGCGTCGGGGGGCAATCAGCCCCAGCATTTT. Its translation is CSVAASGGNQPQHF.

This clonotype was counted ten times or more. The chain employs TRBV4-3 and TRBJ1-1; TRBD1 matches 8 bases. The germline V gene encodes CDR1 LGHNA and CDR2 YSLEER. The length of the CDR3 is 14 residues. V lost 5 bases and J lost 1; bases outside the gene matches: 3. The CDR3 DNA sequence: TGCGCCAGCAGCTTCGGGACAGGGAACACTGAAGCTTTCTTT. It specifies CASSFGTGNTEAFF.